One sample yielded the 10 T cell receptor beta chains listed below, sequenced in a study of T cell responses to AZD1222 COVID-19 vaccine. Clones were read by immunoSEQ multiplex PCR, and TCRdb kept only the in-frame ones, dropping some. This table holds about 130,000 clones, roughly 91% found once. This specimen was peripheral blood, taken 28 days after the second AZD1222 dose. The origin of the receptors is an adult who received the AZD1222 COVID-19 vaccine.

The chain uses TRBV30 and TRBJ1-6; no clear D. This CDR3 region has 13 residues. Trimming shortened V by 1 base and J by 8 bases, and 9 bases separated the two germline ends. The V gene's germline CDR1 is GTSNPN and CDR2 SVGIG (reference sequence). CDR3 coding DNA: TGTGCCTGGAGTGGGGCCTTATATTCACCCCTCCACTTT. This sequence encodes CAWSGALYSPLHF.

CDR3 loop: CASSADRVATSYEQYF. The CDR3 DNA follows: TGTGCCAGCAGTGCAGACCGGGTCGCGACTTCCTACGAGCAGTACTTC. V is TRBV6-1 and J is TRBJ2-7; no clear D. The CDR3 extends over 16 amino acids. The V end was cut by 4 bases, the J end by 1 base, with 17 bases between. Per the germline V gene, CDR1 is MNHNS and CDR2 is SASEGT.

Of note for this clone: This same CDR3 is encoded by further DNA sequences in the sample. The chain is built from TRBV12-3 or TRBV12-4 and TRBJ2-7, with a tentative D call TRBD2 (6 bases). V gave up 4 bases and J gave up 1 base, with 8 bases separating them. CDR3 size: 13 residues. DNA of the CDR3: TGTGCCAGCAGTTGGGGGAGGTCCTACGAGCAGTACTTC. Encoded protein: CASSWGRSYEQYF.

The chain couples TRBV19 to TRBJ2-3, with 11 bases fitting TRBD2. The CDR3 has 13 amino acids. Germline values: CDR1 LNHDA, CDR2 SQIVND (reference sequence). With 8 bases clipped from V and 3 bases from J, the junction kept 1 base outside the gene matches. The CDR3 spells CASRLAGTDTQYF. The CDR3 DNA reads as TGTGCCAGTCGACTAGCGGGGACAGATACGCAGTATTTT.

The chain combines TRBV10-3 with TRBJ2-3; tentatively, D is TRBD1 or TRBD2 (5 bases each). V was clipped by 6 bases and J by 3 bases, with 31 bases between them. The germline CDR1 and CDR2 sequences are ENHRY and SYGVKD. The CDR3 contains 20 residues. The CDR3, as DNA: TGTGCCATCAGGGGACGAAAGCCTGAAGGCCCCAATTACCCAACAGATACGCAGTATTTT. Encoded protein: CAIRGRKPEGPNYPTDTQYF.

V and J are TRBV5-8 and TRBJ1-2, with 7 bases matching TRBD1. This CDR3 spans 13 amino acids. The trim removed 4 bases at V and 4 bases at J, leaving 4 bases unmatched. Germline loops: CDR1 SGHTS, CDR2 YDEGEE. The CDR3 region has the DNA TGTGCCAGCAGCAACCGGGACAGCTATGGCTACACCTTC. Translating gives CASSNRDSYGYTF.

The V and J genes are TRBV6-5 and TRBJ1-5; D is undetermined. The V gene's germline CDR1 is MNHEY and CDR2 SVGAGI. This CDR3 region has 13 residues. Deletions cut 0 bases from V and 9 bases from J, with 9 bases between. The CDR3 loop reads CASSYSAGSPQHF. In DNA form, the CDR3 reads TGTGCCAGCAGTTACTCGGCAGGCTCGCCCCAGCATTTT.

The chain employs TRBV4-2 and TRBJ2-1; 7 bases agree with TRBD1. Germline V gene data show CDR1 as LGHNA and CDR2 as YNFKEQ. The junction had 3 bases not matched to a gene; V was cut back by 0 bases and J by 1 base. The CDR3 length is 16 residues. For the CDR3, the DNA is TGTGCCAGCAGCCAAGAAGACAGGGATTCCTACAATGAGCAGTTCTTC. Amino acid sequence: CASSQEDRDSYNEQFF.

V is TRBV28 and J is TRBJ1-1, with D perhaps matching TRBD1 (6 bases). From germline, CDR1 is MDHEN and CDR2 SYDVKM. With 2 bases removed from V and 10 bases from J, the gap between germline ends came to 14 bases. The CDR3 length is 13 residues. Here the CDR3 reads CASSLVGGLAAFF. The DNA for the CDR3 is TGTGCCAGCAGTTTAGTGGGGGGCTTAGCAGCTTTCTTT.

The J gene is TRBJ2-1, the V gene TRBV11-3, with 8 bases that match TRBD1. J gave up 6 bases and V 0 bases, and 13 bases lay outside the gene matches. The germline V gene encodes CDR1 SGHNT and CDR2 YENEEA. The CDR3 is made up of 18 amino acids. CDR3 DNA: TGTGCCAGCAGCTTAGAGGGACAGGCCCCTAAATTCGTCAATGAGCAGTTCTTC. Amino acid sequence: CASSLEGQAPKFVNEQFF.